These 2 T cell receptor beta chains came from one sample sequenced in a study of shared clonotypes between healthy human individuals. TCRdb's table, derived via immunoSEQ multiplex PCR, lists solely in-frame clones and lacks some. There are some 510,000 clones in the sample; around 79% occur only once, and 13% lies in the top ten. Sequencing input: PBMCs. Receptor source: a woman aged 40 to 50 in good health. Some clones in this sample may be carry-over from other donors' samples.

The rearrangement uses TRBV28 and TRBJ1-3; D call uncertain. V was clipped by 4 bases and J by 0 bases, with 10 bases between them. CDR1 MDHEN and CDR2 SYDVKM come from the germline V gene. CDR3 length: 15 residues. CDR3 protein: CASSSHYSSGNTIYF. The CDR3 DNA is TGTGCCAGCAGTTCCCATTACAGCTCTGGAAACACCATATATTTT. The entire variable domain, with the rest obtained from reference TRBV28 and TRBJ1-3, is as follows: DVKVTQSSRYLVKRTGEKVFLECVQDMDHENMFWYRQDPGLGLRLIYFSYDVKMKEKGDIPEGYSVSREKKERFSLILESASTNQTSMYLCASSSHYSSGNTIYFGEGSWLTVV.

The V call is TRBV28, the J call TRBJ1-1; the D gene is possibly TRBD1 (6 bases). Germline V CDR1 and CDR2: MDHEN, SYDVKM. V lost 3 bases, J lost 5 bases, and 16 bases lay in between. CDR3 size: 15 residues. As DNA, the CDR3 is TGTGCCAGCAGTTTTTATGGGGGGCGCCGGACTGAAGCTTTCTTT. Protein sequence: CASSFYGGRRTEAFF.